This TCR beta chain derives from a study of CXCR3-negative and CXCR3-positive naive CD8 T cells. Whole-study results and caveats: Cryopreserved PBMCs had partly decreased CXCR3 expression; fresh PBMCs were used in most assays. For memory CD8+ cells diversity was much lower, but both naive subsets had comparably high diversity.

Germline V lookup: CDR1 LGHNA, CDR2 YSLEER. The CDR3 runs to 14 residues. A word on this clonotype: The antigen is not known.

The study made its TRB cDNA libraries by 5' RACE, adding UMI labels. TCRdb derives one entry per CDR3 protein from the 5' RACE reads, leaving out DNA. The sample includes 50,000 to 65,000 distinct CDR3 sequences. This clonotype was obtained from a human donor in good health. Some clones in this sample may be carry-over from other donors' samples. This chain links TRBV4-3 with TRBJ2-3. Sequencing input: naive CXCR3- CD8+ T cells from blood. Subset: CD45RO-CCR7+CD27+CD95- naive CD8+ T cells lacking CXCR3 (TNR3-). CDR3 sequence reads: CASSLAGEADTQYF.